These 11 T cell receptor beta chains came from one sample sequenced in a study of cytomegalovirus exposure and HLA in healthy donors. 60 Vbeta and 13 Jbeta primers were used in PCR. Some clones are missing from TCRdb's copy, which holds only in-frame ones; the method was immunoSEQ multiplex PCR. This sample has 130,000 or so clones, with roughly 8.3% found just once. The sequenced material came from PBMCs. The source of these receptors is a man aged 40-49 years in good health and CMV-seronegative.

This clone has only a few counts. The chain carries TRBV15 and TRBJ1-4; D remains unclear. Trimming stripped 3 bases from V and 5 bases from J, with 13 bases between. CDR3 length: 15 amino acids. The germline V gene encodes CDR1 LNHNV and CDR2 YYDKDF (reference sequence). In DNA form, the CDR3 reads TGTGCCACCAGCAGGCAACAGCCCTTGAATGAAAAACTGTTTTTT. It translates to CATSRQQPLNEKLFF.

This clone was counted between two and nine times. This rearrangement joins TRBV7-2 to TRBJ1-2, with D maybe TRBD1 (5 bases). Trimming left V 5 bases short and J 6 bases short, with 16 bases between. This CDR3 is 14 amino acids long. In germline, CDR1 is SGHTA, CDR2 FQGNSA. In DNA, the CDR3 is TGTGCCAGCAGCCCTTACAGGAGCGAGCATGGCTACACCTTC. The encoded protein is CASSPYRSEHGYTF.

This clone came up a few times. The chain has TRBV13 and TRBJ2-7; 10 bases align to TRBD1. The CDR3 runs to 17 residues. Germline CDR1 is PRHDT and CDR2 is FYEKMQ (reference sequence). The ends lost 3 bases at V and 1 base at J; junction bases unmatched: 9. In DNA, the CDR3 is TGTGCCAGCAGCTTTGGCCCGGGACAGGGGATTTCCTACGAGCAGTACTTC. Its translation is CASSFGPGQGISYEQYF. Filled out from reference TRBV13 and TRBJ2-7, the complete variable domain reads AAGVIQSPRHLIKEKRETATLKCYPIPRHDTVYWYQQGPGQDPQFLISFYEKMQSDKGSIPDRFSAQQFSDYHSELNMSSLELGDSALYFCASSFGPGQGISYEQYFGPGTRLTVT.

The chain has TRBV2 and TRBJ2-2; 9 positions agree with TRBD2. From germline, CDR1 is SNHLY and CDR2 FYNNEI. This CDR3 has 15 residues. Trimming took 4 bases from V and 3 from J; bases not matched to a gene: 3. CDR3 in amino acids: CASSGTSVDTGELFF. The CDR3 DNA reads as TGTGCCAGCAGTGGGACTAGCGTCGACACCGGGGAGCTGTTTTTT.

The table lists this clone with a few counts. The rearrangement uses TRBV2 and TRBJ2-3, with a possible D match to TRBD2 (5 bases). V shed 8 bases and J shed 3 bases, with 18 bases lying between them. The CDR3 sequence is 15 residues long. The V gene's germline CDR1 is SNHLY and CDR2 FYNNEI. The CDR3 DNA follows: TGTGCCAGCGTCAGAGGGAAGATGGGGACAGATACGCAGTATTTT. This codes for CASVRGKMGTDTQYF.

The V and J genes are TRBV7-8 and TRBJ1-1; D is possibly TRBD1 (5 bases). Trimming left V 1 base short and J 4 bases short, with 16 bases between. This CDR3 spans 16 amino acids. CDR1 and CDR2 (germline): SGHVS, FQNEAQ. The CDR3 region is CASSLVGGGRTTEAFF. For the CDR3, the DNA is TGTGCCAGCAGCTTAGTTGGGGGAGGGCGGACCACTGAAGCTTTCTTT.

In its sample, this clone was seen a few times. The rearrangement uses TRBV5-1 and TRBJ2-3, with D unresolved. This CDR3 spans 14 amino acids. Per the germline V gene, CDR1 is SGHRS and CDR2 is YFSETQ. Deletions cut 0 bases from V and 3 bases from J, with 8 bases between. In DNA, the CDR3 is TGCGCCAGCAGCTTGGGACTTACTACAGATACGCAGTATTTT. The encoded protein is CASSLGLTTDTQYF.

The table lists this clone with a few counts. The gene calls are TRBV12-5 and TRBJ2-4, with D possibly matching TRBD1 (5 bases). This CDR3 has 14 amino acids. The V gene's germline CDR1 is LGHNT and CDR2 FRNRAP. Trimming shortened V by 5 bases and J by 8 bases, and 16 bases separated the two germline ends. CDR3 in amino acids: CASGNSRVFDIQYF. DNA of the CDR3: TGTGCTAGTGGTAACTCCAGGGTATTTGACATTCAGTACTTC. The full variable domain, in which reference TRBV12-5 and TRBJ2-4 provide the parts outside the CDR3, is DARVTQTPRHKVTEMGQEVTMRCQPILGHNTVFWYRQTMMQGLELLAYFRNRAPLDDSGMPKDRFSAEMPDATLATLKIQPSEPRDSAVYFCASGNSRVFDIQYFGAGTRLSVL.

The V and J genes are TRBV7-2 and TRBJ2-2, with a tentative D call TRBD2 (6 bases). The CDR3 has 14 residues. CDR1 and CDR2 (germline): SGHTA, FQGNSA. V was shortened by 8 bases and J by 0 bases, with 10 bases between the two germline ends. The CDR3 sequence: CASGRGPNTGELFF. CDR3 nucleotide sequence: TGTGCCAGCGGGCGGGGACCGAACACCGGGGAGCTGTTTTTT.

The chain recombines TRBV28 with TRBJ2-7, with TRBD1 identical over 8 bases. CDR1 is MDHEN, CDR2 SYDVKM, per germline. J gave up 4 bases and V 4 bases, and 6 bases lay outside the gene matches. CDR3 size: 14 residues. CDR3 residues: CASSSPGQAYEQYF. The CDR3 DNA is TGTGCCAGCAGTTCCCCGGGACAGGCGTACGAGCAGTACTTC. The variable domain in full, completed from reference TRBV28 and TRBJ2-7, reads DVKVTQSSRYLVKRTGEKVFLECVQDMDHENMFWYRQDPGLGLRLIYFSYDVKMKEKGDIPEGYSVSREKKERFSLILESASTNQTSMYLCASSSPGQAYEQYFGPGTRLTVT.

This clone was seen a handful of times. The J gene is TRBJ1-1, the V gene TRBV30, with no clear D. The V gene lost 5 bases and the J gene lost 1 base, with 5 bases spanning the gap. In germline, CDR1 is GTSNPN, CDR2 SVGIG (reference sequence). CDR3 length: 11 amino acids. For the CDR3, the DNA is TGTGCCTGGGAGCGGAACACTGAAGCTTTCTTT. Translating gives CAWERNTEAFF. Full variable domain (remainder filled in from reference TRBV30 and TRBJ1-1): SQTIHQWPATLVQPVGSPLSLECTVEGTSNPNLYWYRQAAGRGLQLLFYSVGIGQISSEVPQNLSASRPQDRQFILSSKKLLLSDSGFYLCAWERNTEAFFGQGTRLTVV.